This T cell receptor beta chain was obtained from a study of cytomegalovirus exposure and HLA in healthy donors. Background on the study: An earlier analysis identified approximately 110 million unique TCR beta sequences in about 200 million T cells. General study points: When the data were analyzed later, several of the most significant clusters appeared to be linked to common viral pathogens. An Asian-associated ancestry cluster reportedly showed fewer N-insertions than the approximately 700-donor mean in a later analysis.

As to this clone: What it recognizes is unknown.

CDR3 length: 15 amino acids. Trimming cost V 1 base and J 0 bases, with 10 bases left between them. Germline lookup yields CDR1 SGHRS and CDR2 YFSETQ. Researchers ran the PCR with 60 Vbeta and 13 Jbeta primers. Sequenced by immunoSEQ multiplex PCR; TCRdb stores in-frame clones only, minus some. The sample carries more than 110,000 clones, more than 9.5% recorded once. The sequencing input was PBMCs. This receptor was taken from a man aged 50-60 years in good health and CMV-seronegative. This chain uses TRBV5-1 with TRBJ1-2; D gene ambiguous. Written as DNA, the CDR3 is TGCGCCAGCAGCTTGACAGTTAGTTCTAACTATGGCTACACCTTC. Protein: CASSLTVSSNYGYTF.